The clone carrying this T cell receptor (beta chain) was detected ten times or more. The antigen remains unidentified. This sample was included in a study of breast tumors, draining lymph nodes, adjacent tissues. The lymph nodes were axillary draining lymph nodes from breast cancer patients. Germline CDR1 DFQATT, CDR2 SNEGSKA (reference sequence). V was pared by 0 bases and J by 9 bases, with 5 bases of the junction left unmatched. The CDR3 consists of 15 residues. TCRdb reprocessed the multiplex PCR reads with MiXCR, giving one entry per CDR3 protein. The repertoire consists of about 180,000 distinct CDR3 sequences, with 25% to 40% occurring once and the leading ten covering about 3.9%. General study points: Tumor repertoires ranked between lymph nodes and nontumor tissue in diversity, with V and J gene preferences. Compared with basal-like, luminal-like tumors shared significantly more repertoire with nontumor tissue.

The receptor's source is a female donor with breast cancer. Some clones in this sample may be carry-over from other donors' samples. The rearrangement joins TRBV20-1 to TRBJ1-6; TRBD1 agrees at 10 bases. Sequences were obtained from axillary lymph node tissue. CDR3 in DNA: TGCAGTGCTAGAGATCCTGGACAGGGGGTTTCACCCCTCCACTTT. Residues: CSARDPGQGVSPLHF.